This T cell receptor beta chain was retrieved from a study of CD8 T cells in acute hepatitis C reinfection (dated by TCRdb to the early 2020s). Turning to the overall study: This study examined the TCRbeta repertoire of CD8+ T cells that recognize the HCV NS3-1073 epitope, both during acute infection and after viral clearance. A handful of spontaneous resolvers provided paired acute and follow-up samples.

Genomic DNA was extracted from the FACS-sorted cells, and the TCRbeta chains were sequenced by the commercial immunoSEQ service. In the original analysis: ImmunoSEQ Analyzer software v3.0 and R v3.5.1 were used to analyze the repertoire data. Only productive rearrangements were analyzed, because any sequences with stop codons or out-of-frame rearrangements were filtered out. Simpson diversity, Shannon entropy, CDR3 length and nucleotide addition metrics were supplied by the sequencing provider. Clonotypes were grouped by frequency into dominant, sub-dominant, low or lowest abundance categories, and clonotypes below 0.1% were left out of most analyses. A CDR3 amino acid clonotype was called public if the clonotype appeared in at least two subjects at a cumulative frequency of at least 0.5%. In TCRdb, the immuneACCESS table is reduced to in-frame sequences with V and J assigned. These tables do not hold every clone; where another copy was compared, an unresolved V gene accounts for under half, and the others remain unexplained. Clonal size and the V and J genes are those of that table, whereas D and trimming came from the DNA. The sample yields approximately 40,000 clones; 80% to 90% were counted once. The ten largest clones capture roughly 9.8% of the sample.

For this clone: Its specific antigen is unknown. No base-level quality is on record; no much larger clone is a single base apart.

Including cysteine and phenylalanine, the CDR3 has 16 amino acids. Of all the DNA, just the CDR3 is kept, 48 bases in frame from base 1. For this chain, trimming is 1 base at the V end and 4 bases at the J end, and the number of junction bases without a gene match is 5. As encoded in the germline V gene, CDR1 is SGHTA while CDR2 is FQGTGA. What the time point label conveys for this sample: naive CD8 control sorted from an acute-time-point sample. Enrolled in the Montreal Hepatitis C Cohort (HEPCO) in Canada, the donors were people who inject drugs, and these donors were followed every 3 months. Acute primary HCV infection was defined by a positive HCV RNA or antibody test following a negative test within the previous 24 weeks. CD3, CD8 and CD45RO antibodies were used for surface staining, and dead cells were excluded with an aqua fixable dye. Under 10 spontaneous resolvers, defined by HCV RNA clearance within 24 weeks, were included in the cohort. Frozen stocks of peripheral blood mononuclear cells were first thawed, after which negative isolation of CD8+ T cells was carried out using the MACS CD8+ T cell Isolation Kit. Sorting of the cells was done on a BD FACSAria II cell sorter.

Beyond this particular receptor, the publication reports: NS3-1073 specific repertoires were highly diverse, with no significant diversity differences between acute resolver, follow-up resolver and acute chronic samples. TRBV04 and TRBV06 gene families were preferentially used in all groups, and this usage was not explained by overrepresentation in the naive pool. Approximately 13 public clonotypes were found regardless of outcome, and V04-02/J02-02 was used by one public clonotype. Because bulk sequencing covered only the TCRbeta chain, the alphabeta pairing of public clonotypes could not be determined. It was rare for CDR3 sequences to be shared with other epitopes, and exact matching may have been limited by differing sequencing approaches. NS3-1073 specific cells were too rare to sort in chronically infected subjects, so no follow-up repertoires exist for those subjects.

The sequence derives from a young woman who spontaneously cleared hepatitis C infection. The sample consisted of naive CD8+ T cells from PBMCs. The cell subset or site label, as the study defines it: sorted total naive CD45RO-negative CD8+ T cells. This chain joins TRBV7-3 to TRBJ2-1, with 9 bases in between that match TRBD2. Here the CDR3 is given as CASSLIGSGRYNEQFF. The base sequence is TGTGCCAGCAGCTTAATAGGGAGCGGGAGGTACAATGAGCAGTTCTTC.